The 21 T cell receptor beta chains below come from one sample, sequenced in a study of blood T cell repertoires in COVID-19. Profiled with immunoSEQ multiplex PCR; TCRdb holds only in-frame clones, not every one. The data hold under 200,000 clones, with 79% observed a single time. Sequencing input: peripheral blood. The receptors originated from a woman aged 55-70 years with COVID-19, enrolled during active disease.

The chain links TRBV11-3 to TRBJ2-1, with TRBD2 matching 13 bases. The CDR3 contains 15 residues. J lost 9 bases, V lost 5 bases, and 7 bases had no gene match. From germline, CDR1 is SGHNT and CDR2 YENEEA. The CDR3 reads CASSPRTSGSGEQFF. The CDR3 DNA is TGTGCCAGCAGCCCCCGGACTAGCGGGAGCGGTGAGCAGTTCTTC.

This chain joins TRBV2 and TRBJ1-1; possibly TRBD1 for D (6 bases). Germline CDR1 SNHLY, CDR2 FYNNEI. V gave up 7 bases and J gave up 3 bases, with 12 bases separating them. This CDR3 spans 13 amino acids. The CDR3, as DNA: TGTGCCAGCACTGAGGGACACTACACTGAAGCTTTCTTT. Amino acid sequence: CASTEGHYTEAFF.

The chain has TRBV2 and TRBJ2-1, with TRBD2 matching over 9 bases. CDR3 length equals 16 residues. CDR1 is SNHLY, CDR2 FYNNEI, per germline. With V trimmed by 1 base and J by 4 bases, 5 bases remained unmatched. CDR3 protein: CASSEGLAGPYNEQFF. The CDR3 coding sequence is TGTGCCAGCAGTGAAGGGCTAGCGGGACCTTACAATGAGCAGTTCTTC.

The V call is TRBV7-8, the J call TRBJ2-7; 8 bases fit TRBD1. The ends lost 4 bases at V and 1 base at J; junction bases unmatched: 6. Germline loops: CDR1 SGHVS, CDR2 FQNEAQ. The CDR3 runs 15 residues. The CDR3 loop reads CASSYGQGPSYEQYV. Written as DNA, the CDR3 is TGTGCCAGCAGCTACGGACAGGGCCCTTCCTACGAGCAGTACGTC.

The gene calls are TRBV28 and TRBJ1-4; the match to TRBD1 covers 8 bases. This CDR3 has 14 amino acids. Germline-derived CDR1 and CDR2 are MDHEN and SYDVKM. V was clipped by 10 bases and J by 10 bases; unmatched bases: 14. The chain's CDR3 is CATDPPGTGGKLFF. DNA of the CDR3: TGTGCCACCGACCCTCCCGGGACAGGAGGAAAACTGTTTTTT.

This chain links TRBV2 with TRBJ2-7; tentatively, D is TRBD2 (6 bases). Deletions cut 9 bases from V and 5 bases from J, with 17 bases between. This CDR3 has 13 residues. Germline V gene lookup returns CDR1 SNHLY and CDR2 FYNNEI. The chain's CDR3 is CASSREGFNEQYF. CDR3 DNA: TGTGCCAGTTCGCGGGAAGGGTTCAACGAGCAGTACTTC. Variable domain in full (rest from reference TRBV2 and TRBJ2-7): EPEVTQTPSHQVTQMGQEVILRCVPISNHLYFYWYRQILGQKVEFLVSFYNNEISEKSEIFDDQFSVERPDGSNFTLKIRSTKLEDSAMYFCASSREGFNEQYFGPGTRLTVT.

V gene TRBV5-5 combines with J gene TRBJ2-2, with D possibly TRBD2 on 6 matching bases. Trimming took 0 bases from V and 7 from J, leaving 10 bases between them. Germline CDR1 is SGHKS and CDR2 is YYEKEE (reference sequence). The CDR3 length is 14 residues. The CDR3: CASSLAGGIGELFF. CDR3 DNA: TGTGCCAGCAGCTTGGCCGGAGGGATCGGGGAGCTGTTTTTT.

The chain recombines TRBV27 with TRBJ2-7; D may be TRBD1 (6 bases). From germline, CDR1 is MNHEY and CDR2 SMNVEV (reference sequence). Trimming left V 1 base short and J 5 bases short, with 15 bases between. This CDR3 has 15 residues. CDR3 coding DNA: TGTGCCAGCAGTTTATGGAGAACACAGGGTCACGAGCAGTACTTC. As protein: CASSLWRTQGHEQYF.

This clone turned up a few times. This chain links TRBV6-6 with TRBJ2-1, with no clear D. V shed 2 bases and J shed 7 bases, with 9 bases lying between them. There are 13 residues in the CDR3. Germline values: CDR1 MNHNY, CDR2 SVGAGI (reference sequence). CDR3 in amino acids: CASSYDFLNEQFF. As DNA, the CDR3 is TGTGCCAGCAGTTACGACTTTCTAAATGAGCAGTTCTTC.

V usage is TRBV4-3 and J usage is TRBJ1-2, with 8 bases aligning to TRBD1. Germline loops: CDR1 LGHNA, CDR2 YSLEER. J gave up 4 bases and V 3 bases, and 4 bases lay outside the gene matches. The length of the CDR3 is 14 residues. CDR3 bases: TGCGCCAGCAGCCACGGACAGGGACTCTATGGCTACACCTTC. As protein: CASSHGQGLYGYTF.

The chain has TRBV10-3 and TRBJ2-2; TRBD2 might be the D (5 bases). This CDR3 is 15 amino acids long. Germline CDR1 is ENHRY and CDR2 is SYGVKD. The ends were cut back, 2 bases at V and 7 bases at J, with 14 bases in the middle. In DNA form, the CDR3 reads TGTGCCATCAGTGAGCGGACTGGACTTTACGGGGAGCTGTTTTTT. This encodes CAISERTGLYGELFF.

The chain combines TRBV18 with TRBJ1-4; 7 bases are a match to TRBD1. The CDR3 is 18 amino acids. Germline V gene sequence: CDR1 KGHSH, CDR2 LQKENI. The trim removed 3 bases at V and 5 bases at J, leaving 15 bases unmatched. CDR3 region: CASSPLAGMGTVNEKLFF. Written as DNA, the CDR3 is TGTGCCAGCTCACCCCTTGCCGGAATGGGGACAGTGAATGAAAAACTGTTTTTT.

In DNA form, the CDR3 reads TGTGCCAGCAGCCGTGGACAGGGGTACACTGAAGCTTTCTTT. This sequence encodes CASSRGQGYTEAFF. The chain carries TRBV5-4 and TRBJ1-1, with 9 bases identical to TRBD1. Germline loops: CDR1 SGHNT, CDR2 YYREEE (reference sequence). The CDR3 length is 14 residues. With V trimmed by 4 bases and J by 3 bases, 4 bases remained unmatched.

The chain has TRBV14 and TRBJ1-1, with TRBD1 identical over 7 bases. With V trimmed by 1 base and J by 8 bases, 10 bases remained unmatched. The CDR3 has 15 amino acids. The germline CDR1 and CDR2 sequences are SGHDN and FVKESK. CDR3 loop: CASSQAGGLLGEAFF. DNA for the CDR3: TGTGCCAGCAGCCAAGCAGGGGGTCTATTAGGAGAAGCTTTCTTT.

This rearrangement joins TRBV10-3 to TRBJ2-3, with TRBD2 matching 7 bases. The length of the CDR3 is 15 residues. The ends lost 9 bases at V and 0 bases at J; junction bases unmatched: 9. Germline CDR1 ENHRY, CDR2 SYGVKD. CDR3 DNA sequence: TGTGCCATGTCTTTTTCAGCGGGAAGCACAGATACGCAGTATTTT. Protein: CAMSFSAGSTDTQYF.

In DNA, the CDR3 is TGTGCCAGCAGCCAAGATTGGGCGGGGGGGAACCAAGAGACCCAGTACTTC. It encodes CASSQDWAGGNQETQYF. V and J are TRBV3-1 (or the pseudogene TRBV3-2) and TRBJ2-5; 9 bases match TRBD2. The CDR3 is made up of 17 amino acids. With 0 bases clipped from V and 0 bases from J, the junction kept 5 bases outside the gene matches. Germline V gene data show CDR1 as LGHDT and CDR2 as YNNKEL (reference sequence).

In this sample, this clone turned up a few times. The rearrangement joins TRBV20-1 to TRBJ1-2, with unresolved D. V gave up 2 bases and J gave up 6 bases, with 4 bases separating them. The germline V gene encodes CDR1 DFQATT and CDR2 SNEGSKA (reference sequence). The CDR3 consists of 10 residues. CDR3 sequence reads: CSARPNGYTF. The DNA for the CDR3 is TGCAGTGCTAGACCAAATGGCTACACCTTC.

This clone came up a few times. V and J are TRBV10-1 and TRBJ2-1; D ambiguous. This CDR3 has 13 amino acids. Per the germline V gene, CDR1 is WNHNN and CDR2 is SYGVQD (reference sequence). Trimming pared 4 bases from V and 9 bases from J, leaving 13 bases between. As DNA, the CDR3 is TGCGCCAGCAGTGTATTCGCGGCTTCTGAGCAGTTCTTC. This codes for CASSVFAASEQFF.

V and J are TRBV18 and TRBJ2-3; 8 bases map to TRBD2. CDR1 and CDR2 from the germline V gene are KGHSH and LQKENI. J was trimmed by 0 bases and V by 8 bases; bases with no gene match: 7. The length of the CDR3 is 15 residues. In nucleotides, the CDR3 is TGTGCCAGCCGATTTAGCGGGACTAGCACAGATACGCAGTATTTT. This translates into CASRFSGTSTDTQYF.

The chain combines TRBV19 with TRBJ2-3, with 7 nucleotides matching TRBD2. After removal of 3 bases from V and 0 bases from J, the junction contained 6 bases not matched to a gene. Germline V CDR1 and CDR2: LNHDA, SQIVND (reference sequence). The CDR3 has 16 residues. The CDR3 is CASSIREATSTDTQYF. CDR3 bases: TGTGCCAGTAGTATCCGGGAGGCAACTAGCACAGATACGCAGTATTTT.

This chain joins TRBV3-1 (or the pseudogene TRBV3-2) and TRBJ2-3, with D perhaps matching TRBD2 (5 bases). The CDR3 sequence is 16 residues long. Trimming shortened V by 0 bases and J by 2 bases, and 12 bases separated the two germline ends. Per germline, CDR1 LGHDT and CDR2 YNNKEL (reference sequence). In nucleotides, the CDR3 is TGTGCCAGCAGCCAAGATCGCGCGGGTACCACAGATACGCAGTATTTT. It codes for CASSQDRAGTTDTQYF.